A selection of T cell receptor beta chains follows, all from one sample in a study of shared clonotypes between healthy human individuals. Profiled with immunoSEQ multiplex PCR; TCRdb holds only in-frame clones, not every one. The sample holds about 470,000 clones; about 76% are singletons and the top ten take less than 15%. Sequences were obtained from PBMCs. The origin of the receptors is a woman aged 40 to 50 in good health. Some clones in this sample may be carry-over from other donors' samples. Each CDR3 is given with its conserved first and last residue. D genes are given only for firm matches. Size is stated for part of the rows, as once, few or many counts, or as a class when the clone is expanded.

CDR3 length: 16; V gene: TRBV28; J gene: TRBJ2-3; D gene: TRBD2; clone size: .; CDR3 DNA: TGTGCCAGCAGCTCTCTGGGACTAGCGGGAGAAGATACGCAGTATTTT; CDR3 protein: CASSSLGLAGEDTQYF
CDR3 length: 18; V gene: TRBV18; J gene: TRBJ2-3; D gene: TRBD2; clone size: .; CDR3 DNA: TGTGCCAGCTCACCCGTCCCGGTCGCGGGAGGGCCTGGGGATACGCAGTATTTT; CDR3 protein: CASSPVPVAGGPGDTQYF
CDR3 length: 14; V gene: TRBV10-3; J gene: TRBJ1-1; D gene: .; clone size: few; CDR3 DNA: TGTGCCATCAGTGCCAGGGAGGCGGACACTGAAGCTTTCTTT; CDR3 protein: CAISAREADTEAFF
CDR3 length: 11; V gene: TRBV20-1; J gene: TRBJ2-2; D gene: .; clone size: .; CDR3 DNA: TGCAGTGCTACTGACACCGGGGAGCTGTTTTTT; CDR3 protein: CSATDTGELFF
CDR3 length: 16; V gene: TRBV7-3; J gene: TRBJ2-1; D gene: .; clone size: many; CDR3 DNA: TGTGCCAGCAGCTTACGGGGGACTCACCTCTACAATGAGCAGTTCTTC; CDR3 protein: CASSLRGTHLYNEQFF
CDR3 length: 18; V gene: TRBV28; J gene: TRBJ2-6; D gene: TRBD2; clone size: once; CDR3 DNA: TGTGCCAGCAGCCCGGGGGGATTGGGAAAATCTGGGGCCAACGTCCTGACTTTC; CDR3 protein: CASSPGGLGKSGANVLTF
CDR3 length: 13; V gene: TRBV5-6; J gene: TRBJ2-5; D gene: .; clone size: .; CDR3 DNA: TGTGCCAGCAGCTTGGGGCCGAGGGAGACCCAGTACTTC; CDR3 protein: CASSLGPRETQYF
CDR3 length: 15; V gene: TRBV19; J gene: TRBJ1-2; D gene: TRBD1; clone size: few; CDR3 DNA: TGTGCCAGTAGTCCACGAGGGACAGACACATATGGCTACACCTTC; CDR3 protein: CASSPRGTDTYGYTF
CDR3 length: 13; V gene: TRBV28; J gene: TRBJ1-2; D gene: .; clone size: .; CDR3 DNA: TGTGCCAGCAGTTTAGGCGGAGCCTATGGCTACACCTTC; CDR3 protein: CASSLGGAYGYTF
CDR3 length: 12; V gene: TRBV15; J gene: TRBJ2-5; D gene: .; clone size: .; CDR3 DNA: TGTGCCACCAGCAGGGGGCGGGAGACCCAGTACTTC; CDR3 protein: CATSRGRETQYF
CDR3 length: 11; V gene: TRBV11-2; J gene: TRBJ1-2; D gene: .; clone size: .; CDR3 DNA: TGTGCCAGCAGCTCCCTCTATGGCTACACCTTC; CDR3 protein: CASSSLYGYTF
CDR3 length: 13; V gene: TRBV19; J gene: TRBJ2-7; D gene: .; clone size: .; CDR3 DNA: TGTGCCACCTCTCGCGGAAGGGGCTACGAGCAGTACTTC; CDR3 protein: CATSRGRGYEQYF
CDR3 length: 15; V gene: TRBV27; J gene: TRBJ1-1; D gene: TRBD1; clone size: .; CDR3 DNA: TGTGCCAGCAGTTCCTCGACAGGGAGGCGGACTGAAGCTTTCTTT; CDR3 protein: CASSSSTGRRTEAFF
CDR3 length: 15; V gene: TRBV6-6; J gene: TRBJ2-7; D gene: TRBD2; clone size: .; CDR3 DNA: TGTGCCAGCAGAGAACTACTAGCGGCATCCTACGAGCAGTACTTC; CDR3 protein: CASRELLAASYEQYF
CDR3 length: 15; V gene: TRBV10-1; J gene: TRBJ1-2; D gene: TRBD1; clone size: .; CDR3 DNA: TGCGCCAGCAGTGCAGGGGACAGGGGACGCTATGGCTACACCTTC; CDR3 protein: CASSAGDRGRYGYTF
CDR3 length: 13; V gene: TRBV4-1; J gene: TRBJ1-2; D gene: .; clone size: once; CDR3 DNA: TGCGCCAGCAGCCTTAACAGGGCTGATGGCTACACCTTC; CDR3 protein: CASSLNRADGYTF
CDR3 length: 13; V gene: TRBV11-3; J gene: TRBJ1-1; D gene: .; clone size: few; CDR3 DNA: TGTGCCAGCAGCTTCACCTTGTACACTGAAGCTTTCTTT; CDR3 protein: CASSFTLYTEAFF
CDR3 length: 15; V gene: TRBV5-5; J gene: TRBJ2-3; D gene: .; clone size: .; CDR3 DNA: TGTGCCAGCATCGAGCGGACAGCTGGCACAGATACGCAGTATTTT; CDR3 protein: CASIERTAGTDTQYF
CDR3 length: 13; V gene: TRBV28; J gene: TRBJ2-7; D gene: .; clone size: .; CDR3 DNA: TGTGCCAGCAGTATCGCTAGCTCCTACGAGCAGTACTTC; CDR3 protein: CASSIASSYEQYF
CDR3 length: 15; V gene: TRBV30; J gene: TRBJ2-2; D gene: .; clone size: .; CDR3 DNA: TGTGCCTGGAGCCCGGGACATCCGAACACCGGGGAGCTGTTTTTT; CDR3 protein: CAWSPGHPNTGELFF
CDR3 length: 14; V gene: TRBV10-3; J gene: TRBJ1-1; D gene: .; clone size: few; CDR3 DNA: TGTGCCATCAGTGGGTCGTCCGGGAACACTGAAGCTTTCTTT; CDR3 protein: CAISGSSGNTEAFF
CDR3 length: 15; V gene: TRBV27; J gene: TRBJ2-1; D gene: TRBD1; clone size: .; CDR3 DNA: TGTGCCAGCAGTTTAACGAGACAGGGCTACAATGAGCAGTTCTTC; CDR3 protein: CASSLTRQGYNEQFF
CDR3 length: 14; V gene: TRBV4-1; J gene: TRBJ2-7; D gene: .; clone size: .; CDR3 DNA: TGCGCCAGCAGCCAAGAGGGCATCTCCTACGAGCAGTACTTC; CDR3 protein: CASSQEGISYEQYF
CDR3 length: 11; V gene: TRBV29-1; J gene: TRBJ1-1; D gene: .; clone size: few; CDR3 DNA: TGCAGCGTTCGGGTGAACACTGAAGCTTTCTTT; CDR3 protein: CSVRVNTEAFF
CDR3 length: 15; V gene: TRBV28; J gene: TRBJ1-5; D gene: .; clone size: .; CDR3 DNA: TGTGCCAGCAGTCCTATCCAGGCGGGAAATCAGCCCCAGCATTTT; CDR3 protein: CASSPIQAGNQPQHF
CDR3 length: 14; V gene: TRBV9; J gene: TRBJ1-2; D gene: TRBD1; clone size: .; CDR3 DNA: TGTGCCAGCAGCGTTGGACAGGATAACTATGGCTACACCTTC; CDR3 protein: CASSVGQDNYGYTF
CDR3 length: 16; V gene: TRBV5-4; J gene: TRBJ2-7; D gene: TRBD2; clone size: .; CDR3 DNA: TGTGCCAGCAGCTCTCGGACTAGCGGGGCAACCTACGAGCAGTACTTC; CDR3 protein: CASSSRTSGATYEQYF
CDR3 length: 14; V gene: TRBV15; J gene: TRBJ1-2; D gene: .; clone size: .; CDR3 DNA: TGTGCCACCAGCAGAGAGTCCGGTGTTCCTGGCTACACCTTC; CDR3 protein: CATSRESGVPGYTF
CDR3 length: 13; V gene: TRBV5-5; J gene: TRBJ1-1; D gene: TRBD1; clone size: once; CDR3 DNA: TGTGCCAGCACGGGACAGCCGAACACTGAAGCTTTCTTT; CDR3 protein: CASTGQPNTEAFF
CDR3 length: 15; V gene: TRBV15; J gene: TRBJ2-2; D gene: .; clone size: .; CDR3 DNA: TGTGCCACCAGCAGAGGCAGGGTGGGGACCGGGGAGCTGTTTTTT; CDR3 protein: CATSRGRVGTGELFF
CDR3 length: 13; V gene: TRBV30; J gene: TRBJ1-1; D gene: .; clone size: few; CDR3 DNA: TGTGCCTGGAGGGTCCACGGAGCCACTGAAGCTTTCTTT; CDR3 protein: CAWRVHGATEAFF
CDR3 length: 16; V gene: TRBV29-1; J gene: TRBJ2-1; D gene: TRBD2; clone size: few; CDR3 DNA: TGCAGCGTTGACCCCTCGGTGACTAGCGGGAGGGATGGGCAGTTCTTC; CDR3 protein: CSVDPSVTSGRDGQFF
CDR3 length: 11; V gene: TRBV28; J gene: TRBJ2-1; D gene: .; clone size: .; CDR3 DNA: TGTGCCAGCCGAAACCAAAATGAGCAGTTCTTC; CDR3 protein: CASRNQNEQFF
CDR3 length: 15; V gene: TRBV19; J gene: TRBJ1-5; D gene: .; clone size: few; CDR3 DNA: TGTGCCAGTAGTCCCTTGGTCAGCCCGAATCAGCCCCAGCATTTT; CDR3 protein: CASSPLVSPNQPQHF
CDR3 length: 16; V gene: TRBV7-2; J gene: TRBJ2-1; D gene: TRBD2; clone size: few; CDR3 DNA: TGTGCCAGCAGCTTAGACCCTAGCGGGAGTACCTATGAGCAGTTCTTC; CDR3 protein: CASSLDPSGSTYEQFF
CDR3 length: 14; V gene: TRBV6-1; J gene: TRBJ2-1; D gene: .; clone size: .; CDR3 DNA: TGTGCCAGCAGAGCCGGGACTTCGAACAATGAGCAGTTCTTC; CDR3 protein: CASRAGTSNNEQFF
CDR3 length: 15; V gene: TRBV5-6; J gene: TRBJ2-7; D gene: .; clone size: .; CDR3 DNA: TGTGCCAGCAGCTTGGAGTGGGGCTCCAGAGAGGAGCAGTACTTC; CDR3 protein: CASSLEWGSREEQYF
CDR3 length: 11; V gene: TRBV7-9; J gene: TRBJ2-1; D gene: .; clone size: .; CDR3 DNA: TGTGCCAGCTCCCGGGAGTATGAGCAGTTCTTC; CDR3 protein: CASSREYEQFF
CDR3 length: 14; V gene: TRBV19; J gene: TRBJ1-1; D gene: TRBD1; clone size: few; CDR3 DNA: TGTGCCAGTAGTATCGGCAGGGGACAGTCCGAAGCTTTCTTT; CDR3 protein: CASSIGRGQSEAFF
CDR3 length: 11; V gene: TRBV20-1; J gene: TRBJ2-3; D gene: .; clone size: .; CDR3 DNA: TGCAGTGCTAGCGGTGGGGATACGCAGTATTTT; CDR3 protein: CSASGGDTQYF
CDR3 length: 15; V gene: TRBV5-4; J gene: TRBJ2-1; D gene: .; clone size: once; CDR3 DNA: TGTGCCAGCAGGGTGGTGGGGGCGAGGGACAATGAGCAGTTCTTC; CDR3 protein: CASRVVGARDNEQFF
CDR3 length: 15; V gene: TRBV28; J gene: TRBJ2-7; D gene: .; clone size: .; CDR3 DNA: TGTGCCAGCAGTTTAAGCAAACAGCCCCACTACGAGCAGTACTTC; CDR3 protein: CASSLSKQPHYEQYF
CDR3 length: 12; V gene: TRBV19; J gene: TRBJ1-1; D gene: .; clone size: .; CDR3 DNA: TGTGCCAGTAGTATAGGAGCAGCTGAAACTTTCTTT; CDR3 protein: CASSIGAAETFF
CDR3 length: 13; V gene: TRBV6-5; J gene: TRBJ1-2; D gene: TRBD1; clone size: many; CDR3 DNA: TGTGCCAGTTACAGGGGGCAAAACTATGGCTACACCTTC; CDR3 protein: CASYRGQNYGYTF
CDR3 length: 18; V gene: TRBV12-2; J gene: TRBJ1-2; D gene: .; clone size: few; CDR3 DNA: TGTGCAAGTCGCCCCCCGGACAGGGCAAGAACCTTTAACTATGGCTACACCTTC; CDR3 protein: CASRPPDRARTFNYGYTF
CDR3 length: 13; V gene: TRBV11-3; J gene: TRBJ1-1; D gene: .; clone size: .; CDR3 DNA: TGTGCCAGCAGCTCTAGAATGGGTACTGAAGCTTTCTTT; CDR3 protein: CASSSRMGTEAFF
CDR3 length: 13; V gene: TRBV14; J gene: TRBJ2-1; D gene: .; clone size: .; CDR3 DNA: TGTGCCAGCAGCTGGGACTCATACAATGAGCAGTTCTTC; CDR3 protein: CASSWDSYNEQFF
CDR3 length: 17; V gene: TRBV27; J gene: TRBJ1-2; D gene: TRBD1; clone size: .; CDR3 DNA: TGTGCCAGCAGTTCAAGCCCCGGGACAGGACTTAACTATGGCTACACCTTC; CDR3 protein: CASSSSPGTGLNYGYTF
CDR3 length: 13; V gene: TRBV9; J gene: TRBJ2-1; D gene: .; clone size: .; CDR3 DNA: TGTGCCAGCAGCTCTGACCCATACAATGAGCAGTTCTTC; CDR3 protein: CASSSDPYNEQFF
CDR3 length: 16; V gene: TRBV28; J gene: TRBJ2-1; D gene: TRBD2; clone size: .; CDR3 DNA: TGTGCCAGCAGCCGGACTTTAGCGGGAGTTATGAATGAGCAGTTCTTC; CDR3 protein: CASSRTLAGVMNEQFF
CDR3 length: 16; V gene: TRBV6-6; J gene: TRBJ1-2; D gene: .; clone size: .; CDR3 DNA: TGTGCCAGCAGTTACTCGATTCAGGGGAGCCCCTATGGCTACACCTTC; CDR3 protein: CASSYSIQGSPYGYTF
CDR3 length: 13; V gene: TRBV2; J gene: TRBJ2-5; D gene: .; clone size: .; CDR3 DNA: TGTGCCAGCAGTGTCAGGAGTGAAGAGACCCAGTACTTC; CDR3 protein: CASSVRSEETQYF
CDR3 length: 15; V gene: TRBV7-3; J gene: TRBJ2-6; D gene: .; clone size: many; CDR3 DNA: TGTGCCAGCAGCCCCCTAGGGGTCGGGGCCAACGTCCTGACTTTC; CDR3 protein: CASSPLGVGANVLTF
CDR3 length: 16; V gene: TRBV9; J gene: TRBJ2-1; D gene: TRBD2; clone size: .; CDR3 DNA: TGTGCCAGCAGCGTTCTAGCGGGAGGGCCGTACAATGAGCAGTTCTTC; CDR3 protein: CASSVLAGGPYNEQFF
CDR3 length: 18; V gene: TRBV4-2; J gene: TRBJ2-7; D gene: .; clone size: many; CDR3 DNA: TGTGCCAGCAGCCAAGGTCCCCCCGGGACCTCGATCTCCTACGAGCAGTACTTC; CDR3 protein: CASSQGPPGTSISYEQYF
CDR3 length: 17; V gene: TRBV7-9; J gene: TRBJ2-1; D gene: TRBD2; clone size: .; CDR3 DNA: TGTGCCAGCAGCTTAGGGCCAACTAGCGGGAGTTACAATGAGCAGTTCTTC; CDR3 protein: CASSLGPTSGSYNEQFF
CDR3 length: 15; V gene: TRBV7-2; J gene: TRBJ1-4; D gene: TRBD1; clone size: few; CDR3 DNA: TGTGCCAGCAGCTTGACAGGGGATGGGGGTGAAAAACTGTTTTTT; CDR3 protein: CASSLTGDGGEKLFF
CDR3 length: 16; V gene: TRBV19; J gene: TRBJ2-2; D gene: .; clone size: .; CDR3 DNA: TGTGCCAGTAGTATGTTCTTCGGGATATTTACCGGGGAGCTGTTTTTT; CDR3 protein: CASSMFFGIFTGELFF